This entry lists 8 T cell receptor beta chains sequenced from one sample in a study of control samples from healthy donors and cancer patients. Data came from immunoSEQ multiplex PCR; TCRdb stores just in-frame clones and leaves some out. The repertoire table contains about 190,000 clones. The sequencing sample was made of blood. These receptors came from a young woman in good health.

The chain has TRBV18 and TRBJ2-7; possibly TRBD1 or TRBD2 for D (7 bases each). Germline-derived CDR1 and CDR2 are KGHSH and LQKENI. V was clipped by 2 bases and J by 1 base, with 21 bases between them. This CDR3 has 18 amino acids. CDR3 protein: CASSPLGGSGQSSYEQYF. The CDR3 DNA reads as TGTGCCAGCTCACCATTGGGGGGGTCGGGACAGAGTTCCTACGAGCAGTACTTC.

The chain combines TRBV28 with TRBJ1-1, with 7 bases matching TRBD1. CDR1 is MDHEN, CDR2 SYDVKM, per germline. Trimming at V came to 6 bases and at J to 4 bases, leaving 11 bases not matched to a gene. CDR3 length: 15 amino acids. CDR3 sequence reads: CASSFRIRTGTEAFF. CDR3 bases: TGTGCCAGCAGCTTCCGCATAAGGACAGGCACTGAAGCTTTCTTT.

The chain links TRBV12-3 or TRBV12-4 to TRBJ1-1; 7 bases align to TRBD1. The CDR3 runs 12 residues. Germline trimming cut 6 bases from V and 4 bases from J; bases unmatched to any gene: 2. The CDR3 here is CASRPGGTEAFF. The CDR3, as DNA: TGTGCCAGCAGACCAGGGGGCACTGAAGCTTTCTTT.

The chain has TRBV10-1 and TRBJ2-5; 7 positions match TRBD1. After removal of 2 bases from V and 5 bases from J, the junction contained 8 bases not matched to a gene. The germline CDR1 and CDR2 sequences are WNHNN and SYGVQD (reference sequence). The CDR3 length is 15 residues. CDR3 DNA: TGCGCCAGCAGTGAGATAACAGGGGCCGGGGAGACCCAGTACTTC. Its translation is CASSEITGAGETQYF.

The rearrangement joins TRBV2 to TRBJ2-7; D gene ambiguous. This CDR3 has 13 residues. V was shortened by 1 base and J by 4 bases, with 8 bases between the two germline ends. CDR1 is SNHLY and CDR2 is FYNNEI in the germline V gene. DNA of the CDR3: TGTGCCAGCAGTGAAGAAGTCCGTTACGAGCAGTACTTC. This encodes CASSEEVRYEQYF.

J is TRBJ1-1 and V is TRBV9; 10 nucleotides line up with TRBD1. V lost 2 bases and J lost 4; bases outside the gene matches: 17. Per germline, CDR1 SGDLS and CDR2 YYNGEE. The CDR3 loop spans 19 amino acids. The CDR3 DNA sequence: TGTGCCAGCAGCGTTGGAGCCCATGGACAGGGGGTTTGGGGCACTGAAGCTTTCTTT. It specifies CASSVGAHGQGVWGTEAFF.

This chain connects TRBV6-1 to TRBJ1-4; TRBD1 agrees at 7 bases. The CDR3 has 14 residues. Trimming took 3 bases from V and 14 from J; bases not matched to a gene: 12. Germline V CDR1 and CDR2: MNHNS, SASEGT. In DNA, the CDR3 is TGTGCCAGCAGTGACGACAGGGAGATACCAAAGCTGTTTTTT. This encodes CASSDDREIPKLFF.

The J gene is TRBJ1-6, the V gene TRBV6-1; D call uncertain. V was trimmed by 3 bases and J by 6 bases, leaving 6 bases between them. CDR1 is MNHNS and CDR2 is SASEGT in the germline V gene. The CDR3 runs to 13 residues. CDR3 protein: CASSDFGNSPLHF. Written as DNA, the CDR3 is TGTGCCAGCAGTGATTTCGGTAATTCACCCCTCCACTTT.